This record looks at one T cell receptor (beta chain) sequence and its context. The antigen is undetermined. Data came from immunoSEQ multiplex PCR; TCRdb stores just in-frame clones and leaves some out. The sample includes roughly 84,000 clones, approximately 85% seen only once; the top ten take about 12%. After removal of 5 bases from V and 4 bases from J, the junction contained 5 bases not matched to a gene. Germline lookup yields CDR1 SGHTA and CDR2 FQGNSA. This CDR3 contains 14 residues. This entry belongs to a study of T cell responses to AZD1222 COVID-19 vaccine. Study-level findings and limits: Most donors were white British, females outnumbered males, and clonal diversity was possibly underestimated. Unmutated regions of variants are reportedly targeted by nearly half of spike-specific TCRs.

The TCR was taken from an adult who received the AZD1222 COVID-19 vaccine. The V gene is TRBV7-2, the J gene TRBJ1-3, with 7 bases fitting TRBD1. The starting material was peripheral blood, obtained 28 days after the second AZD1222 dose. The CDR3 DNA reads as TGTGCCAGCAGCCGCGGACAGGCCGGAAACACCATATATTTT. Protein product: CASSRGQAGNTIYF. The complete variable domain, with remaining parts taken from reference TRBV7-2 and TRBJ1-3, reads GAGVSQSPSNKVTEKGKDVELRCDPISGHTALYWYRQSLGQGLEFLIYFQGNSAPDKSGLPSDRFSAERTGGSVSTLTIQRTQQEDSAVYLCASSRGQAGNTIYFGEGSWLTVV.